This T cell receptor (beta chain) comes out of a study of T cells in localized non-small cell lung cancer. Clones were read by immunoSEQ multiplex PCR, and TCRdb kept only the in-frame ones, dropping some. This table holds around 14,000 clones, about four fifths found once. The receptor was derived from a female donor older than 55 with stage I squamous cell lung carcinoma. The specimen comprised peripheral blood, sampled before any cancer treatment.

CDR3 amino acids: CASREPTDTQYF. Written as DNA, the CDR3 is TGTGCCAGCAGGGAACCCACAGATACGCAGTATTTT. This chain joins TRBV6-5 and TRBJ2-3, with D hard to call. Germline CDR1 is MNHEY and CDR2 is SVGAGI. The germline V and J ends were trimmed by 6 bases and 2 bases, with 6 bases remaining between them. The CDR3 spans 12 residues.